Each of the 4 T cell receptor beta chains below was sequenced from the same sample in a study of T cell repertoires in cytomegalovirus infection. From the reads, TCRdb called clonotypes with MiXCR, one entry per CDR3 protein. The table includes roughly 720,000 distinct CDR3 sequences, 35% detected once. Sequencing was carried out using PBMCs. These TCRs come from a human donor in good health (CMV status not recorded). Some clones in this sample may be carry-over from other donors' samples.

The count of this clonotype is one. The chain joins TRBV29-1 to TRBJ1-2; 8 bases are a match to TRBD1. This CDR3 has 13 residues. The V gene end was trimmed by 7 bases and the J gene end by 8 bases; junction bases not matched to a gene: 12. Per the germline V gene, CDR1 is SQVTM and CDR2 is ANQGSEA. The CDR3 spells CSAGGTGSEGYTF. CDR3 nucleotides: TGCAGCGCCGGCGGGACAGGTTCAGAGGGCTACACCTTC.

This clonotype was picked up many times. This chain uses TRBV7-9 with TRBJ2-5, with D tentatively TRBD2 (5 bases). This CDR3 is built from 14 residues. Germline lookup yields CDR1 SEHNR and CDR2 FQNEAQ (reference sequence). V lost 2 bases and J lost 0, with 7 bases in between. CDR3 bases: TGTGCCAGCAGCTTATGGGAGTACCAAGAGACCCAGTACTTC. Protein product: CASSLWEYQETQYF.

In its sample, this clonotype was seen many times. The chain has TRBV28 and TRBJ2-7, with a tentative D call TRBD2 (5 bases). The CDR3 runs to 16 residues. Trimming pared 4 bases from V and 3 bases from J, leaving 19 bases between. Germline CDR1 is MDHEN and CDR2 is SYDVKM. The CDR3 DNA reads TGTGCCAGCAGTTCCAGGACCCTAGGAGGTGGCTACGAGCAGTACTTC. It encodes CASSSRTLGGGYEQYF.

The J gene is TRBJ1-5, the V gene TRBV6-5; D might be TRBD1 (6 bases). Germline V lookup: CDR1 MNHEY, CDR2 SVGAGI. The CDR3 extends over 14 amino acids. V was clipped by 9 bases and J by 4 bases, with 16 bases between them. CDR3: CASKQGSGNQPQHF. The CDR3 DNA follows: TGTGCCAGTAAACAGGGCTCGGGAAATCAGCCCCAGCATTTT.